The entry below gives a single T cell receptor (beta chain) sequence along with its context. Its antigen is as yet unknown. Some clones are missing from TCRdb's copy, which holds only in-frame ones; the method was immunoSEQ multiplex PCR. The repertoire holds around 72,000 clones, with around 80% as singletons. These data originate in a study of radiotherapy plus CTLA-4 blockade in lung cancer. Overall study: Disease control was seen in 31% of patients, objective responses in 15% to 20%.

Broader study findings: TCR clones from tumors expanded in blood after radiotherapy plus ipilimumab. Reports identified early blood T cell clone dynamics, with interferon-beta, as the best response predictor.

The receptor was derived from a human donor with non-small cell lung cancer who had a complete response to radiotherapy plus ipilimumab. Here the sequenced sample was peripheral blood, taken from a patient treated with radiotherapy plus ipilimumab.

CDR3: CASSPNQKGNTEAFF. CDR3 bases: TGTGCCAGCTCACCAAATCAAAAGGGGAACACTGAAGCTTTCTTT. V gene TRBV18 combines with J gene TRBJ1-1; D call uncertain. CDR1 and CDR2 from the germline V gene are KGHSH and LQKENI. Trimming removed 2 bases at V and 1 base at J, with 11 bases between. The CDR3 sequence is 15 residues long.